A selection of T cell receptor beta chains follows, all from one sample in a study of blood T cells in healthy people across ages. TCRdb processed the 5' RACE reads anew with MiXCR; each CDR3 protein has one entry. The sample has fewer than 2,000,000 distinct CDR3 sequences, roughly two fifths seen once. The sequenced sample consisted of blood. These TCRs come from a human donor in good health. The CDR3 runs from the conserved cysteine through the conserved F or W.

v_call: TRBV7-2; j_call: TRBJ2-7; cdr3_aa: CASSLDSSGAYEQYF
v_call: TRBV28; j_call: TRBJ1-2; cdr3_aa: CASSLGAALNGTF
v_call: TRBV7-6; j_call: TRBJ2-7; cdr3_aa: CASSLGTSSSYERYF
v_call: TRBV10-3; j_call: TRBJ1-2; cdr3_aa: CAISEGQEGYTF
v_call: TRBV15; j_call: TRBJ2-4; cdr3_aa: CATSGQDGGYNEQYF
v_call: TRBV24-1; j_call: TRBJ2-3; cdr3_aa: CATMDATSTDTQYF
v_call: TRBV20-1; j_call: TRBJ2-4; cdr3_aa: CSAQGGGQQYF
v_call: TRBV6-5; j_call: TRBJ2-1; cdr3_aa: CASSLPSGGTWNEQFF
v_call: TRBV7-8; j_call: TRBJ2-1; cdr3_aa: CASARGGEQFF
v_call: TRBV20-1; j_call: TRBJ2-1; cdr3_aa: CSVPQRGIYNEQFF
v_call: TRBV5-1; j_call: TRBJ1-2; cdr3_aa: CASSLGDRGSYGYTF
v_call: TRBV2; j_call: TRBJ1-5; cdr3_aa: CASSESGSRPQHF
v_call: TRBV29-1; j_call: TRBJ2-5; cdr3_aa: CSVNLGQETQYF
v_call: TRBV11-1; j_call: TRBJ2-5; cdr3_aa: CASSLSTVTETQYF
v_call: TRBV24-1; j_call: TRBJ1-1; cdr3_aa: CATSDNRGMAEAFF